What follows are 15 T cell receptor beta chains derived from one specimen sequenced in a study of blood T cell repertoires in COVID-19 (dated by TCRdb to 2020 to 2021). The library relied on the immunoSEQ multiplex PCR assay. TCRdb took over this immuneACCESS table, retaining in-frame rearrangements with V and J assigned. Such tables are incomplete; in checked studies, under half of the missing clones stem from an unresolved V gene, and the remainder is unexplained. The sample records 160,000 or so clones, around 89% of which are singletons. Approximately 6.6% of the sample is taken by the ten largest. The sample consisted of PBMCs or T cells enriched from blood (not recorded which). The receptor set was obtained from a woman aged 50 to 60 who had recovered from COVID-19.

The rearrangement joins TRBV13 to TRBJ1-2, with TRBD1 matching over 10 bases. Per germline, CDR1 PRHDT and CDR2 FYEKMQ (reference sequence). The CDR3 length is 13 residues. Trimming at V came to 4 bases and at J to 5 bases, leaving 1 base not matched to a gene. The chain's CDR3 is CASSSDRGYGYTF. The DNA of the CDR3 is TGTGCCAGCAGCTCGGACAGGGGGTATGGCTACACCTTC.

In nucleotides, the CDR3 is TGTGCCAGCAGCTTAGAGCCTAGCTATCCGAACACCGGGGAGCTGTTTTTT. It codes for CASSLEPSYPNTGELFF. The gene calls are TRBV7-8 and TRBJ2-2, with a tentative D call TRBD2 (5 bases). The CDR3 is 17 amino acids. In germline, CDR1 is SGHVS, CDR2 FQNEAQ. V lost 1 base, J lost 0 bases, and 12 bases lay in between.

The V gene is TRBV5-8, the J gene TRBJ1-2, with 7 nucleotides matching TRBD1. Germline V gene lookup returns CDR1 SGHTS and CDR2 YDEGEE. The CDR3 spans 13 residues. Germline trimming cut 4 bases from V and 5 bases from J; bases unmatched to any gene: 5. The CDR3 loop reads CASSAAGGYGYTF. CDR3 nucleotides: TGTGCCAGCAGCGCTGCAGGGGGTTATGGCTACACCTTC. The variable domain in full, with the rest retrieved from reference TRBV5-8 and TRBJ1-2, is EAGVTQSPTHLIKTRGQQATLRCSPISGHTSVYWYQQALGLGLQFLLWYDEGEERNRGNFPPRFSGRQFPNYSSELNVNALELEDSALYLCASSAAGGYGYTFGSGTRLTVV.

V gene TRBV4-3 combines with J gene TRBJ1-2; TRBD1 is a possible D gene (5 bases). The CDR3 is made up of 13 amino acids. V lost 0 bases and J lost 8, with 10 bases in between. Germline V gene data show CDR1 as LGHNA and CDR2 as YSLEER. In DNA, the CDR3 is TGCGCCAGCAGCCAAGACAGGGCTCGGGGCTACACCTTC. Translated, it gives CASSQDRARGYTF.

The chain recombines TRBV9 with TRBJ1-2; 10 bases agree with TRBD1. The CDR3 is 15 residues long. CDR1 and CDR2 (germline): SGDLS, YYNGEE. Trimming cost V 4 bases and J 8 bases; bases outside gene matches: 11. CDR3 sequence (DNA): TGTGCCAGCAGCCCACGGGACAGGGGACTCCGAGGCTACACCTTC. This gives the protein CASSPRDRGLRGYTF. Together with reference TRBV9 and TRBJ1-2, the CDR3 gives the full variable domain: DSGVTQTPKHLITATGQRVTLRCSPRSGDLSVYWYQQSLDQGLQFLIQYYNGEERAKGNILERFSAQQFPDLHSELNLSSLELGDSALYFCASSPRDRGLRGYTFGSGTRLTVV.

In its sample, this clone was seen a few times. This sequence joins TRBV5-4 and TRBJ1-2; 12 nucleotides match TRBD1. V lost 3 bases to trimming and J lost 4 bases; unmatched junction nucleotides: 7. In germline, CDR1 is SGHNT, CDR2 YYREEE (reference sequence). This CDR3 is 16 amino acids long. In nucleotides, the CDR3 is TGTGCCAGCAGCTCCCCGGGACAGGGGGCCCTCTATGGCTACACCTTC. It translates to CASSSPGQGALYGYTF.

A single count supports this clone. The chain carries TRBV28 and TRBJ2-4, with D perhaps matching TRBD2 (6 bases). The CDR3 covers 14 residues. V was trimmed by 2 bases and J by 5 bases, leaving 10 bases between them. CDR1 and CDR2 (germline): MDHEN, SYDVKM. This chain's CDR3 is CASSLRGLENIQYF. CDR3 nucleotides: TGTGCCAGCAGTTTAAGGGGACTGGAAAACATTCAGTACTTC. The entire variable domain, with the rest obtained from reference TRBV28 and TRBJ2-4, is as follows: DVKVTQSSRYLVKRTGEKVFLECVQDMDHENMFWYRQDPGLGLRLIYFSYDVKMKEKGDIPEGYSVSREKKERFSLILESASTNQTSMYLCASSLRGLENIQYFGAGTRLSVL.

The CDR3 DNA reads as TGTGCCAGCAGGCCCGCCGGGACAGGGGCCTCATGGGGCTACACCTTC. Amino acids: CASRPAGTGASWGYTF. The chain joins TRBV27 to TRBJ1-2; the match to TRBD1 covers 10 bases. The CDR3 spans 16 residues. V shed 6 bases, J shed 8 bases, and the junction held 15 bases outside the gene matches. The germline V gene has CDR1 MNHEY and CDR2 SMNVEV (reference sequence).

The CDR3 reads CASSGGLPEKTQYF. Written as DNA, the CDR3 is TGTGCCAGCAGTGGGGGCCTACCCGAGAAGACCCAGTACTTC. V and J are TRBV2 and TRBJ2-5, with a possible D match to TRBD1 (5 bases). Trimming took off 4 bases at V and 6 bases at J, with 15 bases between the two ends. Germline values: CDR1 SNHLY, CDR2 FYNNEI. This CDR3 spans 14 amino acids.

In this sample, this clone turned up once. For the CDR3, the DNA is TGTGCCAGCAGTAGAGGGAAAGATACGCAGTATTTT. As protein: CASSRGKDTQYF. The chain recombines TRBV6-5 with TRBJ2-3; the D gene is possibly TRBD2 (5 bases). CDR3 length equals 12 residues. Germline V CDR1 and CDR2: MNHEY, SVGAGI. The V and J ends lost 5 bases and 5 bases respectively, with 8 bases between them.

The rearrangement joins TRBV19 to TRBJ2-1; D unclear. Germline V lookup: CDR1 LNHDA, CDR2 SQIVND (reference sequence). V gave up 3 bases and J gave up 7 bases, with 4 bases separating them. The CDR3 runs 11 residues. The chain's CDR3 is CASSMSNEQFF. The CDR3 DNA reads TGTGCCAGTAGTATGAGTAATGAGCAGTTCTTC.

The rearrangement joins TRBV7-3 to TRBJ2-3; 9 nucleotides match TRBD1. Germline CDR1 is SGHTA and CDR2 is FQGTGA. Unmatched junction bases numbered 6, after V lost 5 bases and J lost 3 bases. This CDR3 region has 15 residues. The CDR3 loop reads CASSLTGGRTDTQYF. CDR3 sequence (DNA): TGTGCCAGCAGCCTGACAGGGGGTAGGACAGATACGCAGTATTTT.

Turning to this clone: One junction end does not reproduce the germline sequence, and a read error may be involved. CDR3 nucleotides: TGTGCTAGCAGCTTAGCGGCTAGCGGGGGGCCCACTGCCGGGGAGCTGTTTTTT. Encoded protein: CASSLAASGGPTAGELFF. The J gene is TRBJ2-2, the V gene TRBV7-7, with TRBD2 matching 11 bases. This CDR3 region has 18 residues. Germline CDR1 SSHAT, CDR2 FNYEAQ (reference sequence).

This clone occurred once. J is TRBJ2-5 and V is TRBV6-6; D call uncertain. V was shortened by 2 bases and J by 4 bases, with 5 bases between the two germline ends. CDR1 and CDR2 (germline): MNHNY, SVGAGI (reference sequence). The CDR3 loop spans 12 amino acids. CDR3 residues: CASSYNRETQYF. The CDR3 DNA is TGTGCCAGCAGTTACAATCGAGAGACCCAGTACTTC.

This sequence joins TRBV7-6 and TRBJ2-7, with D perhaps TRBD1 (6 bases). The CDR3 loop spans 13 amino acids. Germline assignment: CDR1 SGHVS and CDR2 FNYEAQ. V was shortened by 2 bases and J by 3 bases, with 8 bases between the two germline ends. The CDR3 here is CASSLQQGYEQYF. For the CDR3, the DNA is TGTGCCAGCAGCTTACAACAGGGCTACGAGCAGTACTTC.